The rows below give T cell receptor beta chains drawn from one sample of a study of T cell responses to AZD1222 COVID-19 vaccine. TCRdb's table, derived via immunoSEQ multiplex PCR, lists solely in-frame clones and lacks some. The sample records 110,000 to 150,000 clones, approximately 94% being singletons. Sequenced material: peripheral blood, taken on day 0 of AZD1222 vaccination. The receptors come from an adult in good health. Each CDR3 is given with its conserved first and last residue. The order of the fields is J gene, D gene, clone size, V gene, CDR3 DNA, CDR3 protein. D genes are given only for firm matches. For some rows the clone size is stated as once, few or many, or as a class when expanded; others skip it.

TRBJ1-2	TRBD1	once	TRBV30	TGTGCCTCACCTATCGGACAGGGGACTGGGAGCACCTTC	CASPIGQGTGSTF
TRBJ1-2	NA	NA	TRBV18	TGTGCCAGCTCACTTGGACAGCAACGGTATGGCTACACCTTC	CASSLGQQRYGYTF
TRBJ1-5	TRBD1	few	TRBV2	TGTGCCAGCAGTGTCGGACAGGCTCGTAATCAGCCCCAGCATTTT	CASSVGQARNQPQHF
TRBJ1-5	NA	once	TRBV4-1	TGCGCCAGCAGCCAAATAGCGAGGGGCAATCAGCCCCAGCATTTT	CASSQIARGNQPQHF
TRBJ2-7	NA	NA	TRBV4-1	TGCGCCAGCAGCCAAGAGAATGGGGCCTCCTACGAGCAGTACTTC	CASSQENGASYEQYF
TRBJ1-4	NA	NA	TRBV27	TGTGCCAGCAGTTTAACTCGGGTTTTCGGTGAAAAACTGTTTTTT	CASSLTRVFGEKLFF
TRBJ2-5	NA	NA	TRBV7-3	TGTGCCAGCAGCTCGGGACTGCCGGGGACCCAGTACTTC	CASSSGLPGTQYF
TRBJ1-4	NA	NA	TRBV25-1	TGTGCCAGCAGTGACGGGCAGGCCTTTGAAAAACTGTTTTTT	CASSDGQAFEKLFF
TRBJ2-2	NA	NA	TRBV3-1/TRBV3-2	TGTGCCAGCAGCGATTACGTGGGCGGGGAGCTGTTTTTT	CASSDYVGGELFF
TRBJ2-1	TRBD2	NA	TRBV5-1	TGCGCCAGCACTGCGGGAGCTGATTTTGGTGAGCAGTTCTTC	CASTAGADFGEQFF
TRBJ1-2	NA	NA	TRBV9	TGTGCCAGCAGCGTGACACAGAGGGATGGCTACACCTTC	CASSVTQRDGYTF
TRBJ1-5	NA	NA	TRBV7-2	TGTGCCAGCAGCCACCTGGGGGGCAATCAGCCCCAGCATTTT	CASSHLGGNQPQHF
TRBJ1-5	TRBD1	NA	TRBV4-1	TGCGCCAGCAGCCAATCTCCGGGACAGGGAAGTCAGCCCCAGCATTTT	CASSQSPGQGSQPQHF
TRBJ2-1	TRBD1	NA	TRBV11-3	TGTGCCAGCAGCTTAGTGGGGACAGGGGGCAGTGAGCAGTTCTTC	CASSLVGTGGSEQFF
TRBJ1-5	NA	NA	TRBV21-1	TGTGCCAGCAGCACCCCAGCGCCTAGCAATCAGCCCCAGCATTTT	CASSTPAPSNQPQHF
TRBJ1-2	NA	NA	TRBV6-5	TGTGCCAGCAGTTACTCCGCAAATTCCGTCTATGGCTACACCTTC	CASSYSANSVYGYTF
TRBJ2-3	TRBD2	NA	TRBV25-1	TGTGCCAGCAGTGAATGGGGGCTAGCGGGGGTCGACACAGATACGCAGTATTTT	CASSEWGLAGVDTDTQYF
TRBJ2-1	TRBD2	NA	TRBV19	TGTGCCAGTGAGCGGGGGATGGGAAATGAGCAGTTCTTC	CASERGMGNEQFF
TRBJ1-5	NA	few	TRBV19	TGTGCCAGTAGTACTAGGGCATCCGTTGGCAATCAGCCCCAGCATTTT	CASSTRASVGNQPQHF
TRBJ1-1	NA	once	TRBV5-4	TGTGCCAGCAGCTCGCTAACAGGGAACACTGAAGCTTTCTTT	CASSSLTGNTEAFF
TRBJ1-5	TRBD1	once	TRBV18	TGTGCCAGTAGGGACAGTTCTAATCAGCCCCAGCATTTT	CASRDSSNQPQHF
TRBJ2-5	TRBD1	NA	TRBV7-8	TGTGCCAGCAGCGCTAGGCCGGGACAGGGGACAGAGACCCAGTACTTC	CASSARPGQGTETQYF
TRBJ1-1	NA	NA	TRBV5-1	TGCGCCAGCAGCCCGGGGGGCACCTCAGGTATGGATGACACTGAAGCTTTCTTT	CASSPGGTSGMDDTEAFF
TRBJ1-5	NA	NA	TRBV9	TGTGCCAGCAGCCCGGGGGGGGATCAGCCCCAGCATTTT	CASSPGGDQPQHF
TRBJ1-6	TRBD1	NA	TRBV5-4	TGTGCCAGCAGCTCACATATCCGGGACAGGGCCCTCCACTTT	CASSSHIRDRALHF
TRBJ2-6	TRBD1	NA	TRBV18	TGTGCCAGCTCACATCGGGACAGGGCCCTCTCTGGGGCCAACGTCCTGACTTTC	CASSHRDRALSGANVLTF
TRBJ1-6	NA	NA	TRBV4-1	TGCGCCAGCAGCCAAGTTCCACCCCCTCTGGGGGCCTATAATTCACCCCTCCACTTT	CASSQVPPPLGAYNSPLHF
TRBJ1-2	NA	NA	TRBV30	TGTGCCTGGAGCGCCGGGGGTGGCTACACCTTC	CAWSAGGGYTF
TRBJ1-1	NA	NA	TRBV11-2	TGTGCCAGCAGCTTCGTCAGTCAATCTGAAGCTTTCTTT	CASSFVSQSEAFF
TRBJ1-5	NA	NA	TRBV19	TGTGCCAGTAGTATTGGGTCGAGGGGCAATCAGCCCCAGCATTTT	CASSIGSRGNQPQHF
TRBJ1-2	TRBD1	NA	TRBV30	TGTGCCTGGAGTGGGAGACAGGGCTTCTATGGCTACACCTTC	CAWSGRQGFYGYTF
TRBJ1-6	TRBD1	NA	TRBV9	TGTGCCAGCAGCGTAGCTAGGGACAGGGAGAATTCACCCCTCCACTTT	CASSVARDRENSPLHF
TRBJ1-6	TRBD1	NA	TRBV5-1	TGCGCCAGCAGCCCGGGACAGCTTAATTCACCCCTCCACTTT	CASSPGQLNSPLHF
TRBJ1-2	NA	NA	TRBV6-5	TGTGCCAGCAACCCAGGGCCGAACTATGGCTACACCTTC	CASNPGPNYGYTF
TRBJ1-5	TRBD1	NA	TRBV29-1	TGCAGCGTATCCACCGGGACAGGTAATCAGCCCCAGCATTTT	CSVSTGTGNQPQHF
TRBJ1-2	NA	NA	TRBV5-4	TGTGCCAGCAGCTTATTTCGGTTCGCGGGTGGCTACACCTTC	CASSLFRFAGGYTF
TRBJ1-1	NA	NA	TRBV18	TGTGCCAGCTCACCCCCGGGATCTGAAGCTTTCTTT	CASSPPGSEAFF
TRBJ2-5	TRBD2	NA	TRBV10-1	TGCGCCAGCTCACGGCGGGGGTTACAAGAGACCCAGTACTTC	CASSRRGLQETQYF
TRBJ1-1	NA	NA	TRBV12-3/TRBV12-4	TGTGCCAGCAGTTTACAGCGGAACACTGAAGCTTTCTTT	CASSLQRNTEAFF
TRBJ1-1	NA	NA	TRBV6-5	TGTGCCAGCAGTTACTTTCGGGGTAACACTGAAGCTTTCTTT	CASSYFRGNTEAFF
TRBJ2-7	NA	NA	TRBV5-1	TGCGCCAGCACCCGGGGCGGCCAGTACGAGCAGTACTTC	CASTRGGQYEQYF
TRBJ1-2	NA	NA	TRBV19	TGTGCCAGTAGTATGAGGACCCATGGCTACACCTTC	CASSMRTHGYTF
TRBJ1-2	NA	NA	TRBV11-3	TGTGCCAGCAGCTTAGATCGATACAGCTATGGCTACACCTTC	CASSLDRYSYGYTF
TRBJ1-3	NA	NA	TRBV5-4	TGTGCCAGCAGCCGGCAGGGTCTATCGGGAAACACCATATATTTT	CASSRQGLSGNTIYF
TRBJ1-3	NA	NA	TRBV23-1	TGCGCCAGCAGTCTTCGGGACCTCTCTGGAAACACCATATATTTT	CASSLRDLSGNTIYF
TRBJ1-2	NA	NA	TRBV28	TGTGCCAGCAGTTTAATTGGCGGGCCTAACTATGGCTACACCTTC	CASSLIGGPNYGYTF
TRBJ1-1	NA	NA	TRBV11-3	TGTGCCAGCAGCTCCCGTGAGGGTTGGACTGAAGCTTTCTTT	CASSSREGWTEAFF
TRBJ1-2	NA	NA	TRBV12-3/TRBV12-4	TGTGCCAGCAGTTTACAACCCCAGAGGGGCTACACCTTC	CASSLQPQRGYTF
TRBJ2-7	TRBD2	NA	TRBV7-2	TGTGCCAGCAGCTTAGTTGGCGGGGGGGTCTACGAGCAGTACTTC	CASSLVGGGVYEQYF
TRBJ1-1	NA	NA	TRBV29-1	TGCAGCGTTGAGGAATCCTTGGACACTGAAGCTTTCTTT	CSVEESLDTEAFF
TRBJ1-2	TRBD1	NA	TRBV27	TGTGCCAGCAGAAACGGGGACAGCTCCCTCTATGGCTACACCTTC	CASRNGDSSLYGYTF
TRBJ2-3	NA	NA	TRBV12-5	TGTGCTAGTGGTTTTGCTCCCAACACAGATACGCAGTATTTT	CASGFAPNTDTQYF
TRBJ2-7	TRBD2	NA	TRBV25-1	TGTGCCAGCAGTCAAGCGGGGGGGCCCGAGCAGTACTTC	CASSQAGGPEQYF
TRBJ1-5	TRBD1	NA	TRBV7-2	TGTGCCAGCAGCCGGACAGGGGGCAACCAGCCCCAGCATTTT	CASSRTGGNQPQHF
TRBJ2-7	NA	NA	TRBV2	TGTGCCAGCAGTGAAATTGCGGGAGAGCAGTACTTC	CASSEIAGEQYF
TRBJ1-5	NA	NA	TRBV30	TGTGCCTGGAGTGTAACCAGGCATAGCAATCAGCCCCAGCATTTT	CAWSVTRHSNQPQHF
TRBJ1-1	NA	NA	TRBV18	TGTGCCAGCTCACCACAGGGACAGAACACTGAAGCTTTCTTT	CASSPQGQNTEAFF
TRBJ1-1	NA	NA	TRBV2	TGTGCCAGCAGACCTACACGGGACCGGGTGTACACTGAAGCTTTCTTT	CASRPTRDRVYTEAFF
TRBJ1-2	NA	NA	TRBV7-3	TGTGCCAGCAGTACCGGCAATGGAGGCTACACCTTC	CASSTGNGGYTF
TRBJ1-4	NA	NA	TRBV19	TGTGCCAGTAGTAAGGCCGCTTTTCGAAAACTGTTTTTT	CASSKAAFRKLFF